This T cell receptor (beta chain) was sequenced in a study of cytomegalovirus exposure and HLA in healthy donors. Study conclusions and caveats: In an earlier analysis, in 540 or so donors, most V segments appeared productive either ~87% or ~30% of the time. In a later analysis, V- and J-gene trimming of beta chains associated with a DCLRE1C missense variant, replicated independently.

The CDR3 runs 15 residues. Trimming removed 6 bases from V and 0 bases from J, with 14 bases in between. Germline V gene lookup returns CDR1 KGHSH and CDR2 LQKENI. PCR primers comprised 60 Vbeta and 13 Jbeta primers. Data came from immunoSEQ multiplex PCR; TCRdb stores just in-frame clones and leaves some out. This table holds about 41,000 clones. A note on this clone: The antigen is unknown.

The V and J genes are TRBV18 and TRBJ1-1; no definite D call. This clonotype was sampled from a man younger than 40 in good health and CMV-seronegative. Material: PBMCs. CDR3 nucleotide sequence: TGTGCCAGCTCCTTGGCGGAGACCATGAACACTGAAGCTTTCTTT. As protein: CASSLAETMNTEAFF.